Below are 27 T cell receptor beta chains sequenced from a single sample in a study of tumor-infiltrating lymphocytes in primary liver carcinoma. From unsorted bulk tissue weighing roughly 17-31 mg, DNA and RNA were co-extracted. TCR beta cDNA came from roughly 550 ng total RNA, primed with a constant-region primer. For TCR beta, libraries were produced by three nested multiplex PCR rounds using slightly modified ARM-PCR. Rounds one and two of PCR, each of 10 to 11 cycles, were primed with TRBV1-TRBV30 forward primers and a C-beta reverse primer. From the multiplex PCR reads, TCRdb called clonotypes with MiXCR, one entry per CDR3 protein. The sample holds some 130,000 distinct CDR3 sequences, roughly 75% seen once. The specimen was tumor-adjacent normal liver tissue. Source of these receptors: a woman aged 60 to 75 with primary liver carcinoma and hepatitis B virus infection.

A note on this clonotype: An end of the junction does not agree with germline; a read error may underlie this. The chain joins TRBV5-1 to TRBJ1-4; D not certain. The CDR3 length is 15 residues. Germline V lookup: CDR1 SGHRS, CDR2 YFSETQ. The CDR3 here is CASSTIAGKGENLFF. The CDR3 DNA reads TGTGCCAGCAGCACCATCGCGGGGAAGGGTGAAAACCTGTTTTTT.

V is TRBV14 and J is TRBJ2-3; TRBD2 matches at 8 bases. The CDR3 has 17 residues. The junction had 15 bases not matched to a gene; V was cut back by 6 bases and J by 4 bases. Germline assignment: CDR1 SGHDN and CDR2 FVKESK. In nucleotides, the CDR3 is TGTGCCAGCAGGCCCGGATGGTGGACGGGAGGGCCAGATACGCAGTATTTT. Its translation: CASRPGWWTGGPDTQYF.

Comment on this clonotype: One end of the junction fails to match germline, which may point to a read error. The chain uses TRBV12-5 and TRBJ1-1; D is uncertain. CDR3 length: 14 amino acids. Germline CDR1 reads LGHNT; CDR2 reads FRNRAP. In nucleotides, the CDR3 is TGTGATAGTGGTTCCGGAAATATGAACACTGAAGCTTTCTTT. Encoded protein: CDSGSGNMNTEAFF. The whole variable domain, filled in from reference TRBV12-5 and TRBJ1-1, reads DARVTQTPRHKVTEMGQEVTMRCQPILGHNTVFWYRQTMMQGLELLAYFRNRAPLDDSGMPKDRFSAEMPDATLATLKIQPSEPRDSAVYFCDSGSGNMNTEAFFGQGTRLTVV.

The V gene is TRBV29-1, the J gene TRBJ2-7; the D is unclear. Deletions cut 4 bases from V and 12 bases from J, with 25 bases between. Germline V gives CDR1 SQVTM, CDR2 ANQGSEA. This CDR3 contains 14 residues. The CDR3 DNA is TGCAGCGTTGTGTCTGGGCAGAGAGCCTACGAGTGGTACTTC. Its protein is CSVVSGQRAYEWYF.

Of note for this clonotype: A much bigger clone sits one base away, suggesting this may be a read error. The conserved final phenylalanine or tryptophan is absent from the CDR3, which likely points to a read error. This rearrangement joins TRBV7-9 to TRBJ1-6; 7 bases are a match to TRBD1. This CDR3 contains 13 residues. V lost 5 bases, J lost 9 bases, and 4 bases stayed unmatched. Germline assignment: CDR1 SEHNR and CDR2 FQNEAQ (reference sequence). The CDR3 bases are TGTGCCAGCAGCCCCGGACAGGCTTCACCCCTCCACTAT. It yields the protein CASSPGQASPLHY.

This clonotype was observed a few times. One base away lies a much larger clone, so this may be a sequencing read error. In DNA, the CDR3 is TGTGCCAGCAGCTCGGGACGGTCCACCTACAATGAGCAGCTCTTC. Amino acid sequence: CASSSGRSTYNEQLF. The chain recombines TRBV7-8 with TRBJ2-1; D possibly matches TRBD1 or TRBD2 (5 bases each). The CDR3 length is 15 residues. CDR1 is SGHVS and CDR2 is FQNEAQ in the germline V gene.

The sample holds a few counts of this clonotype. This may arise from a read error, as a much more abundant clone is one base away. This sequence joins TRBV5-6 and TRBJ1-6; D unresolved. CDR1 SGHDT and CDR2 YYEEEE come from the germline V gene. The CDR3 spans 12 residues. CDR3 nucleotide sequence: TGTGCCAGCACCCTCGATAATTCACTCCTCCACTTT. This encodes CASTLDNSLLHF.

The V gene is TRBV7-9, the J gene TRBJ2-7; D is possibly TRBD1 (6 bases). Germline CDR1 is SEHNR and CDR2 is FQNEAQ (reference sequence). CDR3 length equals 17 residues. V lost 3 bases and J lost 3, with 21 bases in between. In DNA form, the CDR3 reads TGTGCCAGCAGCTTTTCCCTCCTCCACAGGGCCCTCTACGAGCAGTACTTC. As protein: CASSFSLLHRALYEQYF.

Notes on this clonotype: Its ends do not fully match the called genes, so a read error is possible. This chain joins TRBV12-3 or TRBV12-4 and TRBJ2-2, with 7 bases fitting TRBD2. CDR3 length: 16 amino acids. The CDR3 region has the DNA TGTGCCAGCTGTTTAGCGGGCAGGGCAAACACCGGGGAGATGTTCTTT. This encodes CASCLAGRANTGEMFF.

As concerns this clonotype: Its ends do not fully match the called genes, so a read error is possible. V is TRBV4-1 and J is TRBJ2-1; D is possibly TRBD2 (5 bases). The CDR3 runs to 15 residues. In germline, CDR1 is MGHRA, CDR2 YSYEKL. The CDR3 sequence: CASSQAEGSYNKLFF. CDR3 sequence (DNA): TGTGCCAGCAGCCAGGCCGAGGGCTCCTACAATAAGCTGTTCTTC.

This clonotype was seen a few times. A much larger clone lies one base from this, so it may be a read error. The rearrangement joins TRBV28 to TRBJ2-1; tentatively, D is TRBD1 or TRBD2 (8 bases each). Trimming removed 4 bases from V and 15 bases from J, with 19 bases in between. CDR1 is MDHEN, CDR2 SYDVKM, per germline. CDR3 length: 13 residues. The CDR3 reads CASSSTGGLVAFF. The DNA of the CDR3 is TGTGCCAGCAGTTCCACAGGGGGACTAGTGGCGTTCTTC.

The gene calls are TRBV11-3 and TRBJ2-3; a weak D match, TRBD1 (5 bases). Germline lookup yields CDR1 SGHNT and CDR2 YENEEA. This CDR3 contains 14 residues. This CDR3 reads CTNSLRTTKDTQYF. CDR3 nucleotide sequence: TGTACCAACAGCCTAAGGACAACCAAAGATACGCAGTATTTT. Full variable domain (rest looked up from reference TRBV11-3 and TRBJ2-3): EAGVVQSPRYKIIEKKQPVAFWCNPISGHNTLYWYLQNLGQGPELLIRYENEEAVDDSQLPKDRFSAERLKGVDSTLKIQPAELGDSAVYLCTNSLRTTKDTQYFGPGTRLTVL.

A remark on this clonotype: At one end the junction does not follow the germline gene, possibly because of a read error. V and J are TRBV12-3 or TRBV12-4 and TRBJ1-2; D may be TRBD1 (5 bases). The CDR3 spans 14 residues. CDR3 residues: CASNPLRSGLGYAF. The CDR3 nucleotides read TGTGCCAGCAATCCTCTCCGGTCAGGGCTCGGCTACGCCTTC.

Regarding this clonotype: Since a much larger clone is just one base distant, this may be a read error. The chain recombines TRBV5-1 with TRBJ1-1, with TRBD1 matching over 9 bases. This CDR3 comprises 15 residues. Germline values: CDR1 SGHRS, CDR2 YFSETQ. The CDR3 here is CASSLTGGLNTQAFF. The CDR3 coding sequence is TGCGCCAGCAGCTTGACAGGGGGCTTGAACACTCAAGCTTTCTTT. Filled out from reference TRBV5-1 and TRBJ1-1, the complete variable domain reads KAGVTQTPRYLIKTRGQQVTLSCSPISGHRSVSWYQQTPGQGLQFLFEYFSETQRNKGNFPGRFSGRQFSNSRSEMNVSTLELGDSALYLCASSLTGGLNTQAFFGQGTRLTVV.

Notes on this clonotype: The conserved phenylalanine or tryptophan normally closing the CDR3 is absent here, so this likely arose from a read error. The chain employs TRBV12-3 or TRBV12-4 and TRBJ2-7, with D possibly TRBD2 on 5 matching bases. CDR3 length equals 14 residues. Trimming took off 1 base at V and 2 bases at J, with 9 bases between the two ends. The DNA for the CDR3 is TGTGCCAGCAGTTTAGGATTAGCGACCTACGAGCAGTACATC. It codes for CASSLGLATYEQYI.

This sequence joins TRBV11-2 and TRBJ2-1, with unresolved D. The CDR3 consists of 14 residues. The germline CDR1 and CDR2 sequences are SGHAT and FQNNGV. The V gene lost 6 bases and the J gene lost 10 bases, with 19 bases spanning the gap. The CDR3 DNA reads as TGTGCCAGCAGTCCGGACCAGAGGTATTGGGAGCAGTTCTTC. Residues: CASSPDQRYWEQFF. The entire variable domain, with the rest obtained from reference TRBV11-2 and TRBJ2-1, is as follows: EAGVAQSPRYKIIEKRQSVAFWCNPISGHATLYWYQQILGQGPKLLIQFQNNGVVDDSQLPKDRFSAERLKGVDSTLKIQPAKLEDSAVYLCASSPDQRYWEQFFGPGTRLTVL.

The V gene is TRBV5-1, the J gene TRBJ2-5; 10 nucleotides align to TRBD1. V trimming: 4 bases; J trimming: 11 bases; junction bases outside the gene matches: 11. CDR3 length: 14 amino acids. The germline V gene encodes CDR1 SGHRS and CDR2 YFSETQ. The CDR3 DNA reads TGCGCCAGCAGCCAAATTGGACAGGGGGGGACACAGTACTTC. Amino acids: CASSQIGQGGTQYF.

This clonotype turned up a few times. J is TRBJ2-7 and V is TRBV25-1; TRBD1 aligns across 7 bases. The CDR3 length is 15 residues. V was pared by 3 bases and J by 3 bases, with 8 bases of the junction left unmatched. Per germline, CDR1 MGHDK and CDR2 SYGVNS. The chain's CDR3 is CASSDVGTAFYEQYF. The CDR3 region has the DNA TGTGCCAGCAGTGATGTCGGGACAGCCTTCTACGAGCAGTACTTC.

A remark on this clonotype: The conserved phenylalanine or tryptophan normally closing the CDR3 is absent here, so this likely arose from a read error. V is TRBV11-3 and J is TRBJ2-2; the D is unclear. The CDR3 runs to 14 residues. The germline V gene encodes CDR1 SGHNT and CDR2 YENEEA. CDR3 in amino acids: CTSSLDHNAGELFL. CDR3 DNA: TGTACCAGCAGCTTAGACCACAACGCCGGGGAGCTGTTTTTA.

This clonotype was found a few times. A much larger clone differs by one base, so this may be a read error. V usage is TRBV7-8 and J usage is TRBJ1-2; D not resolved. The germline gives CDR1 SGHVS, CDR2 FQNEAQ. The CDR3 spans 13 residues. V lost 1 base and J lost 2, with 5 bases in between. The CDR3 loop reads CASSLGWNYGYTF. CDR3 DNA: TGTGCCAGCAGCTTAGGATGGAACTATGGCTACACCTTC.

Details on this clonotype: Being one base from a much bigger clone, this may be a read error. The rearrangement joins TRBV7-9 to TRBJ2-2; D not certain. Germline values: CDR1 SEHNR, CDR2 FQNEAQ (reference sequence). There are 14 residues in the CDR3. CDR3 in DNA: TGTCCCAGCAGCTATGGCGCGAACACCGGGGAGCTGTTTTTT. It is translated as CPSSYGANTGELFF.

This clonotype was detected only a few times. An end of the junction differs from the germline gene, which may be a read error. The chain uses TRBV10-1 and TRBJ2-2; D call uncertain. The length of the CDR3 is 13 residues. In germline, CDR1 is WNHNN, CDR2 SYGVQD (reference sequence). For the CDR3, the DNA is TGTGCCAGCAGTCTCTGGAACATCGGGGAGCTGTTTTTT. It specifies CASSLWNIGELFF.

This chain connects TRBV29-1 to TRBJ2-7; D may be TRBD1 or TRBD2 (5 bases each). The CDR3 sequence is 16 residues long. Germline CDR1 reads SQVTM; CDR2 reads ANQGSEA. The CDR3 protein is CGVRPALGESSYEQYF. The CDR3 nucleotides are TGCGGTGTCCGCCCTGCTTTGGGGGAATCCTCCTACGAGCAGTACTTC.

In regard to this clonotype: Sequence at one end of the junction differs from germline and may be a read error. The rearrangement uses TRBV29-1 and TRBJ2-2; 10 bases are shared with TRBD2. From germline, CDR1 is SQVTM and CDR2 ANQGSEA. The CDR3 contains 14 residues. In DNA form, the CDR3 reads TGCAACGTTGGTGGGACTAGCGTCACCGGGGAGCTGTTTTTT. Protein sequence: CNVGGTSVTGELFF.

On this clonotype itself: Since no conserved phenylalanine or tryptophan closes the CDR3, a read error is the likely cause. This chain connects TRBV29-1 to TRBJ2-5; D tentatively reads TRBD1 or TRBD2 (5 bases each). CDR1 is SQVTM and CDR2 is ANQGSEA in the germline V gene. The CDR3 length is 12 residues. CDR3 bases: TGCAGTATTTTCCGGGACCATGGGACCCAGTACTAC. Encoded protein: CSIFRDHGTQYY.

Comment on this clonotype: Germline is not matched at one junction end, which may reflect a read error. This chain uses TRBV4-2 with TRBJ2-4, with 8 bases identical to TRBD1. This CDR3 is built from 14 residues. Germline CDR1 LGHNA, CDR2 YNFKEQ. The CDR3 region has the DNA TGCACCAGCAGCCAAGATTTTACAGGGGGCATTCAGTACTTC. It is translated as CTSSQDFTGGIQYF.

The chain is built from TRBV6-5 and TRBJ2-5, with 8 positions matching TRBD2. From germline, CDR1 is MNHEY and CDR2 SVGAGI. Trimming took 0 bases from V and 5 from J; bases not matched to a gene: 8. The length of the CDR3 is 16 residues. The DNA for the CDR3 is TGTGCCAGCAGTTACTCAGGGGGACTAGATGGGGAGACCCAGTACTTC. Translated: CASSYSGGLDGETQYF.